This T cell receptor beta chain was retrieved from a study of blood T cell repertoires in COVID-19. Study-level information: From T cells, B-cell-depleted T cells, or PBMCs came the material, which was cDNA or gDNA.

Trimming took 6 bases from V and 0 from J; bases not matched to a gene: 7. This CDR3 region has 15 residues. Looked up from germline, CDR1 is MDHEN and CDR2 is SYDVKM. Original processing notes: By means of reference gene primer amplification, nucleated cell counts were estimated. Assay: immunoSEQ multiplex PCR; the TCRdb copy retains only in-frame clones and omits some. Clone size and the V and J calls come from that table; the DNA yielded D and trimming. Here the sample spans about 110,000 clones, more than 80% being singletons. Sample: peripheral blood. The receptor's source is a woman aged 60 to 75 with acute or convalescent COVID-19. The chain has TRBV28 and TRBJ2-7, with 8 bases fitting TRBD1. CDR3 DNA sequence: TGTGCCAGCAGACCGGACAGGGCAAGCTCCTACGAGCAGTACTTC. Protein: CASRPDRASSYEQYF. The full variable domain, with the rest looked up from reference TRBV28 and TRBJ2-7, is DVKVTQSSRYLVKRTGEKVFLECVQDMDHENMFWYRQDPGLGLRLIYFSYDVKMKEKGDIPEGYSVSREKKERFSLILESASTNQTSMYLCASRPDRASSYEQYFGPGTRLTVT.